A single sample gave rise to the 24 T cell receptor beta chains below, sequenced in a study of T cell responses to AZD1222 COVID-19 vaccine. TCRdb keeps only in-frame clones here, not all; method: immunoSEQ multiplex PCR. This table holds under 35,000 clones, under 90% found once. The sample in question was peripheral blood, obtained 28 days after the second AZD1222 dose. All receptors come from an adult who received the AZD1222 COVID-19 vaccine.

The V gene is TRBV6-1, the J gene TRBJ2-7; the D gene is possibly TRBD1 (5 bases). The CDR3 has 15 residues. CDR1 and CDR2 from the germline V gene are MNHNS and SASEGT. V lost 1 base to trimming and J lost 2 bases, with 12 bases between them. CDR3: CASSEEGSGPYEQYF. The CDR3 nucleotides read TGTGCCAGCAGTGAAGAAGGGTCAGGGCCCTACGAGCAGTACTTC.

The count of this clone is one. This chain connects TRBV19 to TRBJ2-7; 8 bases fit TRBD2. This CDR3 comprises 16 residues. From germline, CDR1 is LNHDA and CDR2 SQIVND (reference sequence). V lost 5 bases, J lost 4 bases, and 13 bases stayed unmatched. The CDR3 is CASSPGQREWTYEQYF. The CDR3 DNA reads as TGTGCCAGTAGTCCTGGGCAGCGGGAGTGGACGTACGAGCAGTACTTC.

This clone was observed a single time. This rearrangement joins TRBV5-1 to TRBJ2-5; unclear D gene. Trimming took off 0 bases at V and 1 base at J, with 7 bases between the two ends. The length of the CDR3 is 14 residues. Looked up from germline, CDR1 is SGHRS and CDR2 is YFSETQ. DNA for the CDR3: TGCGCCAGCAGCTTGGAGCTTAGCCAAGAGACCCAGTACTTC. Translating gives CASSLELSQETQYF. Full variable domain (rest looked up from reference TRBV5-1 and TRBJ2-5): KAGVTQTPRYLIKTRGQQVTLSCSPISGHRSVSWYQQTPGQGLQFLFEYFSETQRNKGNFPGRFSGRQFSNSRSEMNVSTLELGDSALYLCASSLELSQETQYFGPGTRLLVL.

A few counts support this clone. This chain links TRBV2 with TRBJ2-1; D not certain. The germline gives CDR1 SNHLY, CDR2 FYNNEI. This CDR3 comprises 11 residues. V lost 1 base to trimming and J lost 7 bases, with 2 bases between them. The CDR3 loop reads CASSEENEQFF. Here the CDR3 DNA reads TGTGCCAGCAGTGAAGAAAATGAGCAGTTCTTC.

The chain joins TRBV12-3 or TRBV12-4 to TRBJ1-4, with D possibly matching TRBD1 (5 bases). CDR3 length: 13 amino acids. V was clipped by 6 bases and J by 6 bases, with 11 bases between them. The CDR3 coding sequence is TGTGCCAGCAGACTAGGGGTCGATGAAAAACTGTTTTTT. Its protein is CASRLGVDEKLFF.

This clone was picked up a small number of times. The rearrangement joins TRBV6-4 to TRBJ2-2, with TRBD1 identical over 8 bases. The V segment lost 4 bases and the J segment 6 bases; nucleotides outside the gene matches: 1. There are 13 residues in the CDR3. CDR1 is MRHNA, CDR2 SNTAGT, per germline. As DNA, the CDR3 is TGTGCCAGCAGTGTGGACAGGGCCGGGGAGCTGTTTTTT. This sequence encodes CASSVDRAGELFF.

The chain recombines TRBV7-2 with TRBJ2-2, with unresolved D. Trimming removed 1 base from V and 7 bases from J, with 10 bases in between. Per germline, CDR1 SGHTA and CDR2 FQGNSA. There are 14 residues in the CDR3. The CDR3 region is CASSLGLGVGELFF. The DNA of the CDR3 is TGTGCCAGCAGCTTAGGCCTAGGCGTCGGGGAGCTGTTTTTT. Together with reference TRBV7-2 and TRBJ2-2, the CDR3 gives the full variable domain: GAGVSQSPSNKVTEKGKDVELRCDPISGHTALYWYRQSLGQGLEFLIYFQGNSAPDKSGLPSDRFSAERTGGSVSTLTIQRTQQEDSAVYLCASSLGLGVGELFFGEGSRLTVL.

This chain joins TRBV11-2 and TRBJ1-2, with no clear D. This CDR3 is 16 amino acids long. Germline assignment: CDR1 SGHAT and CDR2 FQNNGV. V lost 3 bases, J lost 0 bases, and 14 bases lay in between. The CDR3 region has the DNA TGTGCCAGCAGCTTGGACCGGGATCTGCCTAACTATGGCTACACCTTC. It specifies CASSLDRDLPNYGYTF.

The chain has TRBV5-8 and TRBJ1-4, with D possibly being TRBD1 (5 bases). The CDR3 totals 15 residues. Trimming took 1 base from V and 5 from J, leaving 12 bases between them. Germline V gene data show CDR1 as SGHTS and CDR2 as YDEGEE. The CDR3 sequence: CASSLRDSWNEKLFF. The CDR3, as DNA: TGTGCCAGCAGCTTGCGAGACAGCTGGAATGAAAAACTGTTTTTT.

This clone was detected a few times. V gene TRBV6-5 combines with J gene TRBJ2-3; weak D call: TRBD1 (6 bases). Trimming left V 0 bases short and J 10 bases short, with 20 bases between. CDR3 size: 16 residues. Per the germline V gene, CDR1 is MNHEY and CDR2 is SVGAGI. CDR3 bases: TGTGCCAGCAGTTACTCGTGGGGGCCCGATCGTCTAGCGCAGTATTTT. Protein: CASSYSWGPDRLAQYF.

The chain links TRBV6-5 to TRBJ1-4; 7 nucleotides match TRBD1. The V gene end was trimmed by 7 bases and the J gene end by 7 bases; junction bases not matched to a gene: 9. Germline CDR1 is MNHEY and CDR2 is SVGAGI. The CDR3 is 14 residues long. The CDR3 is CASNNRGWGEKLFF. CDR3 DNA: TGTGCCAGCAATAACAGGGGTTGGGGTGAAAAACTGTTTTTT.

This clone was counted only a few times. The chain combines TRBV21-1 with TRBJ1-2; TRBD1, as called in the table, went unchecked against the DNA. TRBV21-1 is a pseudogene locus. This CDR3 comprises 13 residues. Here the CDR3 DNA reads TGTGCCGTGCAACGGGACAGGGGAGAAGGCTACACCTTC. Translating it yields CAVQRDRGEGYTF.

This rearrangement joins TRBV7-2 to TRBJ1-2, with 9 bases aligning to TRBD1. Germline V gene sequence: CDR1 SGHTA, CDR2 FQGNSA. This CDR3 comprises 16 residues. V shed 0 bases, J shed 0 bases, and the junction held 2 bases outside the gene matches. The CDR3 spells CASSLAGTGTNYGYTF. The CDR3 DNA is TGTGCCAGCAGCTTAGCCGGGACAGGGACTAACTATGGCTACACCTTC.

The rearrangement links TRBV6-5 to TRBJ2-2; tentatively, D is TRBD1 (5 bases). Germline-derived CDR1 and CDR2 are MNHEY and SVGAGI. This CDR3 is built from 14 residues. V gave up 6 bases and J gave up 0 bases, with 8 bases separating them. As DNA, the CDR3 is TGTGCCAGCAGGGGGCGGACGAACACCGGGGAGCTGTTTTTT. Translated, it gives CASRGRTNTGELFF.

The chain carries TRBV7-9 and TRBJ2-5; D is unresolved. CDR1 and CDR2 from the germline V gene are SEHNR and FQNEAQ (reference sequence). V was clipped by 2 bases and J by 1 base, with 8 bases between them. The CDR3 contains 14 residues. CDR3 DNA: TGTGCCAGCAGCTTACGAGGATCCCAAGAGACCCAGTACTTC. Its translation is CASSLRGSQETQYF.

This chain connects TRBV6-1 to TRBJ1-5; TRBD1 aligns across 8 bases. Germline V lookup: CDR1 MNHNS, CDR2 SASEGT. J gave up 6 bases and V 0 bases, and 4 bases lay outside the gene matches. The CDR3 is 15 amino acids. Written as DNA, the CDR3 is TGTGCCAGCAGTGAAGCGGACAGGGCGGCTCAGCCCCAGCATTTT. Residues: CASSEADRAAQPQHF.

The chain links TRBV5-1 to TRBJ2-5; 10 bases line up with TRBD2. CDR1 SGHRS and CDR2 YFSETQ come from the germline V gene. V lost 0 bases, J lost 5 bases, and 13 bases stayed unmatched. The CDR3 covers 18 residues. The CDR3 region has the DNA TGCGCCAGCAGCTTGGTGCCTAGCGGGAGCGCCGCGGGTGAGACCCAGTACTTC. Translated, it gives CASSLVPSGSAAGETQYF.

CDR3 in DNA: TGTGCCAGCAGCCAAGTTGGACAGCTCAATGAAAAACTGTTTTTT. It yields the protein CASSQVGQLNEKLFF. V and J are TRBV4-2 and TRBJ1-4; a weak D match, TRBD1 (6 bases). This CDR3 spans 15 amino acids. Trimming took off 1 base at V and 5 bases at J, with 11 bases between the two ends. Germline CDR1 and CDR2: LGHNA and YNFKEQ.

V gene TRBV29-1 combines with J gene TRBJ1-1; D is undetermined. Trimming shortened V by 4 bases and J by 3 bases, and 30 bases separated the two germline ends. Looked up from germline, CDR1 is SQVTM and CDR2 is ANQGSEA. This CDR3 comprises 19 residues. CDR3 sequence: CSVGKRSGSFRGRDTEAFF. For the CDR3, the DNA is TGCAGCGTTGGGAAGAGGTCGGGCTCCTTCCGAGGGAGGGACACTGAAGCTTTCTTT.

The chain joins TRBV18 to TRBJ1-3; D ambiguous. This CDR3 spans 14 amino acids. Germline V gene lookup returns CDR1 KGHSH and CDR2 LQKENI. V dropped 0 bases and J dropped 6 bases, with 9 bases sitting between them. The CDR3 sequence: CASSPPTYTNTIYF. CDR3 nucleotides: TGTGCCAGCTCACCACCGACGTACACAAACACCATATATTTT.

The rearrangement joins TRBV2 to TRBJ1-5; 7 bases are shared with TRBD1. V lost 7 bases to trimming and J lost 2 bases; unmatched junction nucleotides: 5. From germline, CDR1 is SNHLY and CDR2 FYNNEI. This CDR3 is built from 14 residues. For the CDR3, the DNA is TGTGCCAGCAAAGCCGGGACAGGCAATCAGCCCCAGCATTTT. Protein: CASKAGTGNQPQHF. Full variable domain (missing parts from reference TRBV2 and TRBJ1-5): EPEVTQTPSHQVTQMGQEVILRCVPISNHLYFYWYRQILGQKVEFLVSFYNNEISEKSEIFDDQFSVERPDGSNFTLKIRSTKLEDSAMYFCASKAGTGNQPQHFGDGTRLSIL.

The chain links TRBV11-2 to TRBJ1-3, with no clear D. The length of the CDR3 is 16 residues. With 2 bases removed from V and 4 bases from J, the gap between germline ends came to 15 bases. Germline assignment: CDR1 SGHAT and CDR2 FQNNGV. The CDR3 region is CASSLRETEWGNTIYF. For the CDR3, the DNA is TGTGCCAGCAGCTTAAGGGAAACGGAGTGGGGAAACACCATATATTTT. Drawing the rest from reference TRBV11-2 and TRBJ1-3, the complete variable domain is EAGVAQSPRYKIIEKRQSVAFWCNPISGHATLYWYQQILGQGPKLLIQFQNNGVVDDSQLPKDRFSAERLKGVDSTLKIQPAKLEDSAVYLCASSLRETEWGNTIYFGEGSWLTVV.

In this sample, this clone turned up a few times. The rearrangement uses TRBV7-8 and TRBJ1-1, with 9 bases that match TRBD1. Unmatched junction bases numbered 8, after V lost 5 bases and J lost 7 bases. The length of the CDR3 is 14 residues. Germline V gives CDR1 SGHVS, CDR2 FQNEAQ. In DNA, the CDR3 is TGTGCCAGCAGCCAACAGGGGGCTTGGGATGAAGCTTTCTTT. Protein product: CASSQQGAWDEAFF.

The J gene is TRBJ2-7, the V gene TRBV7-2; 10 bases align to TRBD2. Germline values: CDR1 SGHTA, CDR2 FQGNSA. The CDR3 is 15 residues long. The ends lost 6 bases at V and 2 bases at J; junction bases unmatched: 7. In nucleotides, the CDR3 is TGTGCCAGCAGGATAGGACTAGCGGCGGCCTACGAGCAGTACTTC. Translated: CASRIGLAAAYEQYF. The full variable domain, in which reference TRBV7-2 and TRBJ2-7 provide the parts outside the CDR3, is GAGVSQSPSNKVTEKGKDVELRCDPISGHTALYWYRQSLGQGLEFLIYFQGNSAPDKSGLPSDRFSAERTGGSVSTLTIQRTQQEDSAVYLCASRIGLAAAYEQYFGPGTRLTVT.